This T cell receptor beta chain emerged from a study of blood T cell repertoires in COVID-19. Study in general: In each case, the material was cDNA or gDNA derived from T cells, B-cell-depleted T cells, or PBMCs.

Germline CDR1 reads SGHTA; CDR2 reads FQGTGA. This CDR3 region has 15 residues. Trimming removed 5 bases at V and 2 bases at J, with 16 bases between. The method was immunoSEQ multiplex PCR; TCRdb's version includes in-frame clones alone and lacks a portion of them. The sample yields some 380,000 clones, around 91% seen once. Specimen: peripheral blood. V and J are TRBV7-3 and TRBJ2-7, with D possibly being TRBD2 (6 bases). The receptor comes from a man in his late teens or twenties with active or convalescent COVID-19. CDR3 in DNA: TGTGCCAGCAGCCCCTCCCTGGGGGGACCCTACGAGCAGTACTTC. Its translation: CASSPSLGGPYEQYF. Together with reference TRBV7-3 and TRBJ2-7, the CDR3 gives the full variable domain: GAGVSQTPSNKVTEKGKYVELRCDPISGHTALYWYRQSLGQGPEFLIYFQGTGAADDSGLPNDRFFAVRPEGSVSTLKIQRTERGDSAVYLCASSPSLGGPYEQYFGPGTRLTVT.